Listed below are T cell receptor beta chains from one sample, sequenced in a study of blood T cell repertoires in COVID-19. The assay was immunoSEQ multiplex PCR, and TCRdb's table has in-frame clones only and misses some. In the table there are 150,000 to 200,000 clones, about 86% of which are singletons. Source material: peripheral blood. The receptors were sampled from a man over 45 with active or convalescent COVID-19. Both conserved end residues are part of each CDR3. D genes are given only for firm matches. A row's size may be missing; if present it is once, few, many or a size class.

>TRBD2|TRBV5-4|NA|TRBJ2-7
TGTGCCAGCACCTTGAGCGGGAGACACACGGAGCAGTACTTC
CASTLSGRHTEQYF
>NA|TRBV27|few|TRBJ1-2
TGTGCCAGCAGTCCACAGGGTTTGGGTGGCTACACCTTC
CASSPQGLGGYTF
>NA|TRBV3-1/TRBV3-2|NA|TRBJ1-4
TGTGCCAGCAGCCAAGAGCGGGGTAGAGGTAATGAAAAACTGTTTTTT
CASSQERGRGNEKLFF
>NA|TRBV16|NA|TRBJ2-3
TGTGCCAGCAGCCAATCAGGTGACTCTACTTACGGGGATACGCAGTATTTT
CASSQSGDSTYGDTQYF
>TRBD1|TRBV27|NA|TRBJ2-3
TGTGCCAGCAGTTCCCACGGACAGGGCTGGACAGATACGCAGTATTTT
CASSSHGQGWTDTQYF
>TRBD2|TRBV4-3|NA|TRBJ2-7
TGCGCCAGCAGCCGAACCCTAGCGGGTTCCTACGAGCAGTACTTC
CASSRTLAGSYEQYF
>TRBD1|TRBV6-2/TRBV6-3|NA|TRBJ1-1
TGTGCCAGCAGTTACTGGGGACAGGGGAACACTGAAGCTTTCTTT
CASSYWGQGNTEAFF
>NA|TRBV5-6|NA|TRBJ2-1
TGTGCCAGCAGCCCAAATCGGGGGGCCGGGTACAATGAGCAGTTCTTC
CASSPNRGAGYNEQFF
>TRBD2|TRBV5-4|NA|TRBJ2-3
TGTGCCAGCAGCTCCGTACTAGCGGGAGACCCAGATACGCAGTATTTT
CASSSVLAGDPDTQYF
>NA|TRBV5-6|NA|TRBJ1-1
TGTGCCAGTGCTTCCCACGGTGCTGAAGCTTTCTTT
CASASHGAEAFF
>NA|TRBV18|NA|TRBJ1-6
TGTGCCAGCTCACGAACAACAGGGACATATAATTCACCCCTCCACTTT
CASSRTTGTYNSPLHF
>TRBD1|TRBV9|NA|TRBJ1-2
TGTGCCAGCAGCGTAGTAAACGGGACAGGTCAAACCTTC
CASSVVNGTGQTF
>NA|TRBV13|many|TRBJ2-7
TGTGCCAGCAGCTTAAAGCGTAGGGGGGAGCAGTACTTC
CASSLKRRGEQYF
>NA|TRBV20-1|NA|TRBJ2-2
TGCAGTGCTAGTGTAGCGGAAGACACCGGGGAGCTGTTTTTT
CSASVAEDTGELFF
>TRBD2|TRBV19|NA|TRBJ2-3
TGTGCCAGTCGGGATGGCGGGAGCGGGGCAGATACGCAGTATTTT
CASRDGGSGADTQYF
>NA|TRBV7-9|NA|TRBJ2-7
TGTGCCAGCAGCCCCGAGGGAAGGTACCGCGAGCAGTACTTC
CASSPEGRYREQYF
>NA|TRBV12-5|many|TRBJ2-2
TGTGCTAGTGGTTTATACAGTCGCACCGGGGAGCTGTTTTTT
CASGLYSRTGELFF
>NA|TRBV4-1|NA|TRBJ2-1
TGCGCCAGCAGCCAAGACCCCAGGGACAATGAGCAGTTCTTC
CASSQDPRDNEQFF
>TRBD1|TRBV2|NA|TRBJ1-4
TGTGCCAGTCAGGGGGCCCGTGGAGAAAAACTGTTTTTT
CASQGARGEKLFF
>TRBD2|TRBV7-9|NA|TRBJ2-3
TGTGCCAGCAGCCTAGCGGGGGGATTCACAGATACGCAGTATTTT
CASSLAGGFTDTQYF
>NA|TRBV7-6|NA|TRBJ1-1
TGTGCCAGCAGCCCAGAAAGGCCCCGGGGGGAGACTGAAGCTTTCTTT
CASSPERPRGETEAFF
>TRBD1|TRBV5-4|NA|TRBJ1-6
TGTGCCAGCAGCTTGGCTGGACAGGGATCCACCTTT
CASSLAGQGSTF
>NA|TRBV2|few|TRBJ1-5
TGTGCCAGCAGTGAGGAGGGTCTGGGCAATCAGCCCCAGCATTTT
CASSEEGLGNQPQHF
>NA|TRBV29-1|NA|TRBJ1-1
TGCAGCGTTGACCCAACAGTCTTTCAAGCTTTCTTT
CSVDPTVFQAFF
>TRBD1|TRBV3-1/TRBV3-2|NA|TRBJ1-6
TGTGCCAGCAGCTTAACAGGGGGTCCCCTCCACTTT
CASSLTGGPLHF
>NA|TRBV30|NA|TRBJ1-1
TGTGCCTGGAGTCCAAGGGGTGCCCATCCCAGAGGTTCCATCCAAGCTTTCTTT
CAWSPRGAHPRGSIQAFF